Detailed here is one T cell receptor (beta chain). The antigen it recognizes is unknown. No qualities accompany the bases; no much larger clone lies one base away. At diagnosis, peripheral blood, uninvolved tumor-adjacent lung and tumor were collected and stored as a combination of fresh-frozen and FFPE material. Blood samples were analyzed as peripheral blood mononuclear cells for TCR repertoire profiling. The sample belongs to a study of T cells in localized non-small cell lung cancer (TCRdb year 2020). Describing the broader study: T cell repertoires of approximately 250 early-stage NSCLC patients were analyzed, with tumors being compared against uninvolved tumor-adjacent lungs. The cohort was made up of around 220 treatment-naive NSCLC patients whose localized lung tumors had been resected. A mean age of 66.3 years was recorded for the NSCLC patients, of whom around 120 were male and 95 to 110 were female. Broader findings and caveats from the paper: Uninvolved tumor-adjacent lung showed the highest T cell clonality, higher than tumor, which suggests more focused antigenic responses in the uninvolved tumor-adjacent lung. Because multi-region tumor sequencing was not done, intratumor heterogeneity could not be ruled out. Longer overall survival was associated with higher T cell density in blood, whereas shorter survival was associated with higher clonality in adjacent lung. Because of the exploratory design, TCR variables were selected using unadjusted p-values without false-discovery rate correction. A median of roughly 50 of the top 100 tumor clones turned up in the paired uninvolved adjacent lung, and some 28 of those clones also ranked among the top 100 of that same adjacent lung.

TCR beta CDR3 regions were sequenced from DNA using the immunoSEQ Assay. Processing in the source paper ran as follows. To compute T cell density, TCR beta template counts were normalized to usable DNA, which was estimated by amplifying housekeeping genes. Richness was estimated using the preseqR package, with extrapolation to 400,000 templates for PBMC samples and to 120,000 templates for tissue samples. Clonality was defined as one minus Pielou's evenness. Tissue-enriched TCRs were identified by differential abundance testing using productive amino-acid clonotypes, minimum total count 5 and alpha 0.1. The Jaccard Index and the Morisita Overlap Index were used to measure how much the repertoires overlapped between compartments. GLIPH clustered TCR beta CDR3s with public tetramer-defined viral CDR3s; viral motifs required at least three viral sequences plus V-gene enrichment. TCRdb limited this immuneACCESS table to in-frame rearrangements with V and J called. A share of clones is missing; checked studies link under half to unresolved V genes, and the rest is unexplained. That table furnishes V, J and clone size, whereas the DNA furnished D and trimming. Counted in this sample were fewer than 25,000 clones; roughly 90% of them appeared once. The ten largest clones represent nearly 15% of the sample.

The germline V gene supplies CDR1 SGHTA and CDR2 FQGNSA. V lost 3 bases and J lost 4 bases, and the count of bases not matched to a germline gene is 3. The CDR3 measures 15 amino acids from cysteine to phenylalanine. Only the CDR3 DNA is retained, 45 bases long and in frame from the first base. The chain employs TRBV7-2 and TRBJ2-1, with 10 middle bases fitting TRBD2. The clonotype originates from a man aged 40-75 years with stage III squamous cell lung carcinoma. The sample in question was peripheral blood, obtained before any cancer treatment. CDR3 reads: CASSFGLADYNEQFF. The sequenced DNA is TGTGCCAGCAGCTTTGGACTAGCGGATTACAATGAGCAGTTCTTC.